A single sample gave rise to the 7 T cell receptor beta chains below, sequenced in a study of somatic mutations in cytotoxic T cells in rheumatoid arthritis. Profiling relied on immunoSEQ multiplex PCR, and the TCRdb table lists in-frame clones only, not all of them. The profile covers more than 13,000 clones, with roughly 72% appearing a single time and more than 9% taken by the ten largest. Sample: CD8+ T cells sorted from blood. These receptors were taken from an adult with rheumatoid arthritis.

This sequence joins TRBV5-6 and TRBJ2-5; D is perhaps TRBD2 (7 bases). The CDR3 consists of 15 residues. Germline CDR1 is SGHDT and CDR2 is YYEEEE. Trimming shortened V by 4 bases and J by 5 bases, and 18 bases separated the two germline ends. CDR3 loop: CASSPGGTPWETQYF. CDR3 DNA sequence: TGTGCCAGCAGCCCCGGGGGGACACCCTGGGAGACCCAGTACTTC.

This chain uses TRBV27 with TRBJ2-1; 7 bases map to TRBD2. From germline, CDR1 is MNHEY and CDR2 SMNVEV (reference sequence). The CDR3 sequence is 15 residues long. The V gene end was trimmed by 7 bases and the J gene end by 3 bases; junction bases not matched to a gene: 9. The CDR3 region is CASTLYGGSYNEQFF. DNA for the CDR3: TGTGCCAGCACCCTCTACGGGGGGAGCTACAATGAGCAGTTCTTC.

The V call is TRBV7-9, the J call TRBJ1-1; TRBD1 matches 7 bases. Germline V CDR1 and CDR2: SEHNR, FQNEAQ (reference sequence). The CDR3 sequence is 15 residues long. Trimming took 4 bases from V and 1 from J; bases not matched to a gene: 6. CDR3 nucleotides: TGTGCCAGCAGCTCCAGAGACAGGGCGAACACTGAAGCTTTCTTT. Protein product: CASSSRDRANTEAFF.

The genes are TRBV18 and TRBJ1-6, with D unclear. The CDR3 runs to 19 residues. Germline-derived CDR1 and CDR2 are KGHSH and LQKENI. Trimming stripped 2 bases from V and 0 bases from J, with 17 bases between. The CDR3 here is CASSPSYSESSSYNSPLHF. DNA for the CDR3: TGTGCCAGCTCACCATCTTATTCGGAGTCCAGCTCCTATAATTCACCCCTCCACTTT.

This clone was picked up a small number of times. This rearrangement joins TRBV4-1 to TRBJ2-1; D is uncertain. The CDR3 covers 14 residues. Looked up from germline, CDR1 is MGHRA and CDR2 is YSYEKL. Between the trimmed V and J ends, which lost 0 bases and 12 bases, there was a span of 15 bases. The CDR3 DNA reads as TGCGCCAGCAGCCAAGATCAAGGCTTCCCTTCGCAGTTCTTC. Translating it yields CASSQDQGFPSQFF.

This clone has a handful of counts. The DNA for the CDR3 is TGTGCCAGCAGCTTCAGGGCATCGTCCTACGAGCAGTACTTC. It translates to CASSFRASSYEQYF. The chain is built from TRBV13 and TRBJ2-7, with D perhaps TRBD1 (5 bases). There are 14 residues in the CDR3. Trimming shortened V by 3 bases and J by 1 base, and 10 bases separated the two germline ends. Germline CDR1 is PRHDT and CDR2 is FYEKMQ (reference sequence).

The CDR3 DNA sequence: TGTGCCAGCAGCCCTCGTGGGGAGCCGGCTTTCTTT. Translating gives CASSPRGEPAFF. The chain joins TRBV11-3 to TRBJ1-1, with D uncertain. This CDR3 is built from 12 residues. The V end lost 5 bases, the J end lost 11 bases, and 15 bases lay between the germline ends. Germline V gene data show CDR1 as SGHNT and CDR2 as YENEEA.